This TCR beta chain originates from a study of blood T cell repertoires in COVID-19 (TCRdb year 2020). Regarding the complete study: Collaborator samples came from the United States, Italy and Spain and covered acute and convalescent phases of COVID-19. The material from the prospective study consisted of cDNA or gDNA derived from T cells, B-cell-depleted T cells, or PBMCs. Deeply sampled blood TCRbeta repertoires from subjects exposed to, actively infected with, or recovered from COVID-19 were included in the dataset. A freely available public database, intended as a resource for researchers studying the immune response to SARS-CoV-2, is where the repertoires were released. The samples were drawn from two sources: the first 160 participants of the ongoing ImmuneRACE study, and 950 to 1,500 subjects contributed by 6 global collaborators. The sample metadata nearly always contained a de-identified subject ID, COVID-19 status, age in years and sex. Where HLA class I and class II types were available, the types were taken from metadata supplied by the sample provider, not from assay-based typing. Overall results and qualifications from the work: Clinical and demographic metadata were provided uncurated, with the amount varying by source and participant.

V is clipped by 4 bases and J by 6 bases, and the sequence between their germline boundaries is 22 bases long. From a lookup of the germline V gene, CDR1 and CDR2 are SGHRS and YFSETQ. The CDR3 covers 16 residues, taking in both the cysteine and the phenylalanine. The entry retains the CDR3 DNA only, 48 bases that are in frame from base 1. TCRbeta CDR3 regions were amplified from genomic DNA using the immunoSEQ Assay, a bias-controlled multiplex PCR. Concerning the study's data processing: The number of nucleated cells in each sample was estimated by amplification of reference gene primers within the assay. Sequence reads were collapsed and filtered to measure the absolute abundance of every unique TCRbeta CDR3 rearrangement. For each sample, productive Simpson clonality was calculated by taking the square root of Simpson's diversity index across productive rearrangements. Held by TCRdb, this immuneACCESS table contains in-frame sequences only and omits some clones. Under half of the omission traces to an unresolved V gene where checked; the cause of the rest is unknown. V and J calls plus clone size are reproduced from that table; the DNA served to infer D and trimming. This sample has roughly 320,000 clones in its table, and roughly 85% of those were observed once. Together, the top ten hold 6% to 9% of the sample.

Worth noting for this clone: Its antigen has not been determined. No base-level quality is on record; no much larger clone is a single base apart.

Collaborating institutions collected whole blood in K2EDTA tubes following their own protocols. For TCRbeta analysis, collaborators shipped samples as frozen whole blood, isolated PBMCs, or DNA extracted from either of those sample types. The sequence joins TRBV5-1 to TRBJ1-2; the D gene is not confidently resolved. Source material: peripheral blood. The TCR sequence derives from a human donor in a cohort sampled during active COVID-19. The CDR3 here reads CASSPNTGQASNGYTF. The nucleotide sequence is TGCGCCAGCAGCCCAAACACTGGGCAGGCGTCCAATGGCTACACCTTC.